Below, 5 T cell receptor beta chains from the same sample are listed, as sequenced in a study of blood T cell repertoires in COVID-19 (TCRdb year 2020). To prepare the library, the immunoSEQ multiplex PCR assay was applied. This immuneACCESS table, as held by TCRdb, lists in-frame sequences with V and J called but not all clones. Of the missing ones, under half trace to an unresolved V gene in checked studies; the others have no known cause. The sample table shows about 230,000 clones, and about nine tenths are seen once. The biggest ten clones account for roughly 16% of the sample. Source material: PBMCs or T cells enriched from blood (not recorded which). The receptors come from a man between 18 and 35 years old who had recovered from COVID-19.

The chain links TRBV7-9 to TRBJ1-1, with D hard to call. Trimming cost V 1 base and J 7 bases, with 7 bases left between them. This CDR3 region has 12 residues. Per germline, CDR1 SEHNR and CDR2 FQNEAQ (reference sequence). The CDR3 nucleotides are TGTGCCAGCAGCTTAGGGCAGATTGAAGCTTTCTTT. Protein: CASSLGQIEAFF.

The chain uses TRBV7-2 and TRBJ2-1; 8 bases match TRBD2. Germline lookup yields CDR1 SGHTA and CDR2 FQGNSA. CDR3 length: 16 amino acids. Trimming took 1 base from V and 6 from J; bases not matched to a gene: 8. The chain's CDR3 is CASSLVGAGALNEQFF. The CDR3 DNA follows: TGTGCCAGCAGCTTAGTGGGAGCGGGGGCCCTCAATGAGCAGTTCTTC.

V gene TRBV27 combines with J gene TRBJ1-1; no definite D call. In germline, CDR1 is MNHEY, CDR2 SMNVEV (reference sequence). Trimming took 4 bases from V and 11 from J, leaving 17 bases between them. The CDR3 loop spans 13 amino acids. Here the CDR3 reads CASSSTRSIEAFF. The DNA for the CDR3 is TGTGCCAGCAGTTCTACAAGGAGCATTGAGGCTTTCTTT.

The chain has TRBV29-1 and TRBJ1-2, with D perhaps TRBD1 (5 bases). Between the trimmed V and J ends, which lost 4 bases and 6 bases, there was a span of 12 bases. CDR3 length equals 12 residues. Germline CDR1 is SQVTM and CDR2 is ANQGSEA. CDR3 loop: CSVVNGGDGYTF. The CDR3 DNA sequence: TGCAGCGTTGTTAATGGAGGGGATGGCTACACCTTC.

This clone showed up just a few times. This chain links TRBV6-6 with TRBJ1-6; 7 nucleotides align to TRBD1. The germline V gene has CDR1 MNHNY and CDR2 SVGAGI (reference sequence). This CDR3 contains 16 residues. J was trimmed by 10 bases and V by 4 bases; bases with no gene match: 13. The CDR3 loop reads CASSSEKQGLGSPLHF. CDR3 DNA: TGTGCCAGCAGTTCCGAGAAACAGGGGTTGGGGTCACCCCTCCACTTT.